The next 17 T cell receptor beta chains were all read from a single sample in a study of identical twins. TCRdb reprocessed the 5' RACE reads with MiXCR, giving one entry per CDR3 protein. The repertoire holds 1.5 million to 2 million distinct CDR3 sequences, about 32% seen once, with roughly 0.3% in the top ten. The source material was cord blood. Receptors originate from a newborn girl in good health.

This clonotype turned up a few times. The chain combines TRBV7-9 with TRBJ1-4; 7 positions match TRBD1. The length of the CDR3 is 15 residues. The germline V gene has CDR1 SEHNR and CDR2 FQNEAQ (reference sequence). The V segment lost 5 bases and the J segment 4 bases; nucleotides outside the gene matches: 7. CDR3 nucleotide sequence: TGTGCCAGCAGCATAAACAGGGGAGGTAATGAAAAACTGTTTTTT. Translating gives CASSINRGGNEKLFF.

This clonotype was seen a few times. CDR3 residues: CAISEGLAGPEQFF. The CDR3 coding sequence is TGTGCCATCAGCGAGGGACTAGCGGGCCCCGAGCAGTTCTTC. V is TRBV10-3 and J is TRBJ2-1; 12 bases agree with TRBD2. Germline V CDR1 and CDR2: ENHRY, SYGVKD. The CDR3 contains 14 residues. V lost 6 bases to trimming and J lost 10 bases; unmatched junction nucleotides: 7.

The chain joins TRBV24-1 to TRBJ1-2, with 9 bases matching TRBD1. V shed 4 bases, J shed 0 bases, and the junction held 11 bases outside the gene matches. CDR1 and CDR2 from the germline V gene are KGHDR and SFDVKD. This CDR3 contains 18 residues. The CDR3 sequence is CATSESGQGRRANYGYTF. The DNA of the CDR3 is TGTGCCACCAGTGAATCGGGACAGGGAAGACGGGCTAACTATGGCTACACCTTC.

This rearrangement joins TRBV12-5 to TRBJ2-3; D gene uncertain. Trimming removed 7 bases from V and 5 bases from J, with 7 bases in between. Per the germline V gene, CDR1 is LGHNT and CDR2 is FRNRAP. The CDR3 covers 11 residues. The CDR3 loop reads CASALQDTQYF. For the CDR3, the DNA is TGTGCTAGTGCTCTTCAAGATACGCAGTATTTT.

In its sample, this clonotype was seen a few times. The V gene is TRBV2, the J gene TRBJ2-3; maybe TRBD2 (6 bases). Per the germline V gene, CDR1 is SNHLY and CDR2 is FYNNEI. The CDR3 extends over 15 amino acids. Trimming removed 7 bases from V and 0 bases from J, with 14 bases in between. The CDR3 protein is CASTSDYLSTDTQYF. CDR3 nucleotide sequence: TGTGCCAGCACATCGGACTACCTGAGCACAGATACGCAGTATTTT.

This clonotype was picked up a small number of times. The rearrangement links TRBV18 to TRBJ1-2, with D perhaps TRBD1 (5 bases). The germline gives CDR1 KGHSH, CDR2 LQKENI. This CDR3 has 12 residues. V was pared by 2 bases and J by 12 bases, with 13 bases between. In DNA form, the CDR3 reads TGTGCCAGCTCACCAATCGGGACGCTGAACACCTTC. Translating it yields CASSPIGTLNTF.

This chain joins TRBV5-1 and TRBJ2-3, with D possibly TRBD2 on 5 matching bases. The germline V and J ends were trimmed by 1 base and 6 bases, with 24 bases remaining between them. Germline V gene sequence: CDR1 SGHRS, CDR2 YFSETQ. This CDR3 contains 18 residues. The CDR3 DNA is TGCGCCAGCAGCTTGTGGTTGACGACTACTATCCCGGGGGATACGCAGTATTTT. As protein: CASSLWLTTTIPGDTQYF.

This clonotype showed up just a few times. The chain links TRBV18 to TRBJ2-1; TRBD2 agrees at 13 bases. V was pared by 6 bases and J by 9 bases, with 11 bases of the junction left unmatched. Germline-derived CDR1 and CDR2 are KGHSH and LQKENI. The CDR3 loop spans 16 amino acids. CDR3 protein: CASSPRLAGGRGEQFF. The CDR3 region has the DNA TGTGCCAGCTCTCCAAGACTAGCGGGGGGCCGCGGTGAGCAGTTCTTC.

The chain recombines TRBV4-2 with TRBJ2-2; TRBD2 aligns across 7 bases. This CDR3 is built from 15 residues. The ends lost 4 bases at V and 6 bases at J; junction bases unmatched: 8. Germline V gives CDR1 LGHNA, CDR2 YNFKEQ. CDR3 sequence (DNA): TGTGCCAGCAGCCCGATCCATAGCGGGTCCGGGGAGCTGTTTTTT. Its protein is CASSPIHSGSGELFF.

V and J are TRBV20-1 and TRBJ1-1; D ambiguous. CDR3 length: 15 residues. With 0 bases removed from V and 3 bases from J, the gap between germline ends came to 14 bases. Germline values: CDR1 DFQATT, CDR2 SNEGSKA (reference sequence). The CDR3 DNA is TGCAGTGCTAGAGATCCCTCTCAGTCAGACACTGAAGCTTTCTTT. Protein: CSARDPSQSDTEAFF.

The CDR3 here is CASVRDANNEQFF. CDR3 nucleotides: TGTGCCAGCGTCCGGGACGCAAACAATGAGCAGTTCTTC. J is TRBJ2-1 and V is TRBV2; D assignment may be TRBD1 or TRBD2 (5 bases each). Germline V gene data show CDR1 as SNHLY and CDR2 as FYNNEI. Trimming removed 8 bases from V and 5 bases from J, with 13 bases in between. The CDR3 runs 13 residues.

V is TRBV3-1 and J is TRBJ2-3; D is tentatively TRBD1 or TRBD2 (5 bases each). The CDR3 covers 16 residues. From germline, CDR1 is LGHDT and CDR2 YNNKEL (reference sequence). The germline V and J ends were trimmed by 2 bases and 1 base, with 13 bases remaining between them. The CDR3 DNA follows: TGTGCCAGCAGCCAATTGGTGGTGGGGGGCACAGATACGCAGTATTTT. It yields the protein CASSQLVVGGTDTQYF.

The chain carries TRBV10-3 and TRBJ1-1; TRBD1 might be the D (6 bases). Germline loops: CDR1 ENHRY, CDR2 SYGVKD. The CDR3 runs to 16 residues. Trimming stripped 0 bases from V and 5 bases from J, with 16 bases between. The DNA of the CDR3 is TGTGCCATCAGTGAGTCGATTTTCAAGAGGGGGACTGAAGCTTTCTTT. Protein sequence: CAISESIFKRGTEAFF.

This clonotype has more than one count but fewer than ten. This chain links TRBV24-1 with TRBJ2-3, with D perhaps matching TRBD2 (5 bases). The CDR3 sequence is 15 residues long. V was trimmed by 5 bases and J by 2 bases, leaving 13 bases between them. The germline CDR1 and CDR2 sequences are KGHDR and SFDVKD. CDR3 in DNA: TGTGCCACCAGTGTCGGGGTAGCCTACACAGATACGCAGTATTTT. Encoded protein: CATSVGVAYTDTQYF.

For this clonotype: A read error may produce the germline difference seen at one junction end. The CDR3 loop is CVSSPPSRAYEQYF. CDR3 DNA sequence: TGTGTCAGCTCACCACCCTCAAGGGCCTACGAGCAGTACTTC. This chain joins TRBV18 and TRBJ2-7; D is undetermined. The germline V gene has CDR1 KGHSH and CDR2 LQKENI. The CDR3 sequence is 14 residues long. Looking up the rest from reference TRBV18 and TRBJ2-7 gives the full variable domain: NAGVMQNPRHLVRRRGQEARLRCSPMKGHSHVYWYRQLPEEGLKFMVYLQKENIIDESGMPKERFSAEFPKEGPSILRIQQVVRGDSAAYFCVSSPPSRAYEQYFGPGTRLTVT.

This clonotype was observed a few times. The CDR3 DNA follows: TGCAGTGCTAGAGACCAGGGACTCACAGATACGCAGTATTTT. Translated, it gives CSARDQGLTDTQYF. This chain links TRBV20-1 with TRBJ2-3, with a tentative D call TRBD2 (6 bases). CDR3 length equals 14 residues. With 0 bases removed from V and 2 bases from J, the gap between germline ends came to 9 bases. Per the germline V gene, CDR1 is DFQATT and CDR2 is SNEGSKA (reference sequence).

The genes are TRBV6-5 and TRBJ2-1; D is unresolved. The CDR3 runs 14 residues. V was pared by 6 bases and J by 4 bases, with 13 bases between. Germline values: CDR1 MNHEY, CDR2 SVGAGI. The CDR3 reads CASRQDSGYNEQFF. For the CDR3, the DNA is TGTGCCAGCAGGCAGGATTCGGGTTACAATGAGCAGTTCTTC.